These 19 T cell receptor beta chains came from one sample sequenced in a study of T cells after yellow fever vaccination. TCRdb ran MiXCR on the 5' RACE reads and lists one entry per CDR3 protein. The sample lists some 320,000 distinct CDR3 sequences; 4.1% were seen once. The material sequenced was PBMCs, taken 5 days after the yellow fever booster vaccination. Every receptor here comes from a man aged 18 to 35 who received the YFV17D yellow fever vaccine.

This clonotype occurred a few times. The chain couples TRBV7-9 to TRBJ1-6, with D possibly matching TRBD1 (5 bases). With 5 bases removed from V and 10 bases from J, the gap between germline ends came to 24 bases. The CDR3 contains 17 residues. Germline CDR1 SEHNR, CDR2 FQNEAQ (reference sequence). DNA of the CDR3: TGTGCCAGCAGCGCCAGCGCTTCCGGGACCTTGTCGTCACCCCTCCACTTT. Translating it yields CASSASASGTLSSPLHF.

This clonotype was counted many times. CDR3 sequence: CASSQDLMTGVIAGYTF. The CDR3 nucleotides are TGTGCCAGCAGCCAAGATCTTATGACAGGGGTTATAGCTGGCTACACCTTC. The chain couples TRBV3-1 to TRBJ1-2, with 8 nucleotides matching TRBD1. V lost 0 bases, J lost 7 bases, and 13 bases stayed unmatched. Germline V lookup: CDR1 LGHDT, CDR2 YNNKEL (reference sequence). The CDR3 is made up of 17 amino acids.

The chain has TRBV7-2 and TRBJ2-3, with 12 bases that match TRBD2. The germline V gene has CDR1 SGHTA and CDR2 FQGNSA. The CDR3 has 16 amino acids. The V and J ends lost 5 bases and 3 bases, in that order; junction bases with no gene match: 6. The CDR3 DNA follows: TGTGCCAGCAGCCCACGACTAGCGGGGGTTACAGATACGCAGTATTTT. This gives the protein CASSPRLAGVTDTQYF.

This clonotype has a count of ten or more. The chain recombines TRBV5-1 with TRBJ1-4; TRBD1 matches at 7 bases. V shed 2 bases and J 5 bases; nucleotides not matched to a gene: 12. The V gene's germline CDR1 is SGHRS and CDR2 YFSETQ. The CDR3 covers 17 residues. The CDR3 loop is CASSLSPGTDRNEKLFF. CDR3 in DNA: TGCGCCAGCAGCTTAAGCCCCGGGACAGATCGGAATGAAAAACTGTTTTTT.

This clonotype was recorded many times. The chain joins TRBV11-3 to TRBJ2-1; the match to TRBD2 covers 13 bases. Germline assignment: CDR1 SGHNT and CDR2 YENEEA. V shed 5 bases, J shed 6 bases, and the junction held 7 bases outside the gene matches. The CDR3 is 16 amino acids. The CDR3 is CASSPRLAGGFNEQFF. The CDR3 bases are TGTGCCAGCAGCCCGAGACTAGCGGGGGGCTTCAATGAGCAGTTCTTC.

A few counts support this clonotype. This chain uses TRBV5-1 with TRBJ2-3; tentatively, D is TRBD1 (6 bases). Trimming cost V 3 bases and J 0 bases, with 14 bases left between them. This CDR3 spans 16 amino acids. CDR1 and CDR2 from the germline V gene are SGHRS and YFSETQ. CDR3 DNA sequence: TGCGCCAGCAGCTACATAGACAGGTCCAGCACAGATACGCAGTATTTT. Its protein product is CASSYIDRSSTDTQYF.

In its sample, this clonotype was seen a few times. This chain connects TRBV20-1 to TRBJ2-7; D is possibly TRBD2 (6 bases). Deletions cut 6 bases from V and 2 bases from J, with 17 bases between. This CDR3 comprises 14 residues. Germline CDR1 and CDR2: DFQATT and SNEGSKA (reference sequence). For the CDR3, the DNA is TGCAGTGCGGCTCTAGCGCGACCCCCCTACGAGCAGTACTTC. Translated: CSAALARPPYEQYF.

The chain uses TRBV12-3 or TRBV12-4 and TRBJ1-1; D not resolved. The CDR3 has 14 amino acids. V lost 5 bases and J lost 5, with 15 bases in between. The CDR3 loop reads CASSGEGGGTEAFF. The DNA for the CDR3 is TGTGCCAGCAGTGGGGAGGGTGGTGGAACTGAAGCTTTCTTT.

This clonotype turned up a few times. The genes are TRBV12-5 and TRBJ2-5, with D perhaps matching TRBD1 (6 bases). Germline CDR1 is LGHNT and CDR2 is FRNRAP. V was shortened by 6 bases and J by 1 base, with 15 bases between the two germline ends. There are 15 residues in the CDR3. The CDR3 is CASGAKSTGQETQYF. For the CDR3, the DNA is TGTGCTAGTGGCGCAAAGTCGACAGGCCAAGAGACCCAGTACTTC.

In its sample, this clonotype was seen many times. This sequence joins TRBV29-1 and TRBJ2-1, with 8 bases matching TRBD1. Germline loops: CDR1 SQVTM, CDR2 ANQGSEA. Losses at the gene ends were 3 bases for V and 6 bases for J; bases not matched to a gene: 10. CDR3 length: 15 residues. The CDR3 sequence: CSVEGWQGAGNEQFF. The CDR3 DNA is TGCAGCGTTGAGGGGTGGCAGGGGGCCGGCAATGAGCAGTTCTTC.

This clonotype appeared a few times. The V and J genes are TRBV7-8 and TRBJ2-3; 7 bases match TRBD1. Germline loops: CDR1 SGHVS, CDR2 FQNEAQ. V trimming: 0 bases; J trimming: 8 bases; junction bases outside the gene matches: 14. The CDR3 contains 17 residues. CDR3 protein: CASSLAPGQQGVGTQYF. The CDR3, as DNA: TGTGCCAGCAGCTTAGCCCCGGGACAGCAGGGAGTGGGTACGCAGTATTTT.

The chain uses TRBV2 and TRBJ1-4; D is uncertain. V lost 0 bases and J lost 8, with 10 bases in between. The CDR3 length is 14 residues. CDR1 is SNHLY, CDR2 FYNNEI, per germline. The CDR3 DNA follows: TGTGCCAGCAGTGAAGCTGGGTATGGGGAAAAACTGTTTTTT. Translating gives CASSEAGYGEKLFF. The full variable domain, rest sourced from reference TRBV2 and TRBJ1-4, is EPEVTQTPSHQVTQMGQEVILRCVPISNHLYFYWYRQILGQKVEFLVSFYNNEISEKSEIFDDQFSVERPDGSNFTLKIRSTKLEDSAMYFCASSEAGYGEKLFFGSGTQLSVL.

This rearrangement joins TRBV4-3 to TRBJ1-1, with D perhaps TRBD1 (5 bases). CDR3 length: 15 residues. Per the germline V gene, CDR1 is LGHNA and CDR2 is YSLEER. V was shortened by 3 bases and J by 1 base, with 12 bases between the two germline ends. CDR3 protein: CASSQRWQGNTEAFF. CDR3 nucleotides: TGCGCCAGCAGCCAGAGGTGGCAGGGGAACACTGAAGCTTTCTTT.

This clonotype showed up just a few times. V usage is TRBV15 and J usage is TRBJ2-7; D gene ambiguous. Germline CDR1 LNHNV, CDR2 YYDKDF (reference sequence). The CDR3 covers 11 residues. V lost 10 bases and J 3 bases, leaving 10 bases between the germline ends. DNA of the CDR3: TGTGCCAACGCCCCGGGCTACGAGCAGTACGTC. Amino acid sequence: CANAPGYEQYV.

This clonotype showed up just a few times. The chain carries TRBV15 and TRBJ1-2, with 8 bases lining up with TRBD1. Germline CDR1 is LNHNV and CDR2 is YYDKDF (reference sequence). The CDR3 runs 15 residues. With V trimmed by 3 bases and J by 7 bases, 10 bases remained unmatched. CDR3 DNA sequence: TGTGCCACCAGCAGCCGCGGCAGGGGGCGAGGTGGCTACACCTTC. It encodes CATSSRGRGRGGYTF.

The rearrangement links TRBV5-1 to TRBJ1-1; D is ambiguous. This CDR3 is 15 amino acids long. V lost 0 bases to trimming and J lost 3 bases, with 12 bases between them. Germline V gene lookup returns CDR1 SGHRS and CDR2 YFSETQ. The CDR3 DNA follows: TGCGCCAGCAGCTTGGCGGCCGGGTACGACACTGAAGCTTTCTTT. Translated: CASSLAAGYDTEAFF.

This clonotype was detected many times. The V and J genes are TRBV20-1 and TRBJ2-2, with D maybe TRBD2 (6 bases). V lost 4 bases, J lost 2 bases, and 11 bases lay in between. The CDR3 runs to 14 residues. CDR1 is DFQATT and CDR2 is SNEGSKA in the germline V gene (reference sequence). CDR3 sequence (DNA): TGCAGTGCTATCACTAGCTCTAACACCGGGGAGCTGTTTTTT. This encodes CSAITSSNTGELFF.

The CDR3 sequence: CASSSRDSATEAFF. In nucleotides, the CDR3 is TGTGCCAGCAGCTCCCGGGACAGCGCCACTGAAGCTTTCTTT. V usage is TRBV7-2 and J usage is TRBJ1-1; 7 nucleotides line up with TRBD1. The CDR3 has 14 amino acids. Germline assignment: CDR1 SGHTA and CDR2 FQGNSA. J lost 4 bases, V lost 4 bases, and 6 bases had no gene match.

This clonotype was detected a few times. The CDR3 DNA sequence: TGTGCCAGCAGCTTACCTGGGACAGGCTCGGAGCAGTTCTTC. Its protein is CASSLPGTGSEQFF. The gene calls are TRBV11-2 and TRBJ2-1; TRBD1 matches 8 bases. Germline V lookup: CDR1 SGHAT, CDR2 FQNNGV. The CDR3 is 14 residues long. V shed 2 bases and J 10 bases; nucleotides not matched to a gene: 7.